This T cell receptor (beta chain) was found in a study of vaccination and CD4 T cells after COVID-19. Study background: Samples taken post-COVID came a median about 100 days after diagnosis, ranging from 35 to 161. Stimulation used overlapping spike peptides from SARS-CoV-2, HCoV-NL63, HCoV-OC43 and HCoV-229E.

Treatment indicated: approximately 10-day PBMC culture with coronavirus spike peptide pools or control peptides (ViraFEST assay). At days 3 and 7, half the medium was exchanged for fresh IL-2 medium. Isolation of CD4+ T cells by negative selection took place after roughly ten days of culture. With 6 bases removed from V and 4 bases from J, the gap between germline ends came to 9 bases. The length of the CDR3 is 12 residues. On this clonotype: Its antigen is still unknown.

Cultured CD4+ T-cell DNA underwent Oncomine TCR Beta short-read sequencing. TCRdb used MiXCR to reprocess the PCR reads, holding one entry per CDR3 protein. The sample carries about 19,000 distinct CDR3 sequences, around two fifths recorded once. The sequence derives from a human donor with COVID-19. The specimen was cultured CD4+ T cells from blood. The chain couples TRBV12-3 or TRBV12-4 to TRBJ1-2; D uncertain. This chain's CDR3 is CASRSVLYGYTF. The CDR3, as DNA: TGTGCCAGCAGGTCAGTCCTCTATGGCTACACCTTC.